These 14 T cell receptor beta chains originate from one sample sequenced in a study of blood T cell repertoires in COVID-19. Clones were sequenced by immunoSEQ multiplex PCR, and TCRdb holds only the in-frame ones, with some missing. The sample shows about 190,000 clones, approximately 85% of them seen only once. Source material: PBMCs or T cells enriched from blood (not recorded which). These receptors came from a woman aged 30 to 39 who had recovered from COVID-19.

This chain connects TRBV29-1 to TRBJ2-2; 10 bases match TRBD2. V trimming: 2 bases; J trimming: 1 base; junction bases outside the gene matches: 4. The CDR3 contains 16 residues. Germline-derived CDR1 and CDR2 are SQVTM and ANQGSEA. The CDR3 DNA reads TGCAGCGTTGAATCTGGGACTAGCGTGAACACCGGGGAGCTGTTTTTT. Protein: CSVESGTSVNTGELFF.

The gene calls are TRBV24-1 and TRBJ1-5; TRBD1 agrees at 7 bases. The trim removed 3 bases at V and 1 base at J, leaving 8 bases unmatched. Germline lookup yields CDR1 KGHDR and CDR2 SFDVKD. The CDR3 is 17 amino acids. Written as DNA, the CDR3 is TGTGCCACCAGTGATGGACATGCGACAGGGAGCAATCAGCCCCAGCATTTT. Its translation: CATSDGHATGSNQPQHF.

The V and J genes are TRBV24-1 and TRBJ2-1; TRBD2 aligns across 7 bases. Germline V gives CDR1 KGHDR, CDR2 SFDVKD. The V and J ends lost 1 base and 3 bases, in that order; junction bases with no gene match: 14. The CDR3 spans 19 residues. The CDR3 loop reads CATSDLSSGPGVDYNEQFF. CDR3 DNA: TGTGCCACCAGTGATTTATCTAGCGGTCCTGGGGTGGACTACAATGAGCAGTTCTTC.

This chain joins TRBV5-1 and TRBJ1-5, with 8 bases matching TRBD1. The CDR3 spans 17 residues. From germline, CDR1 is SGHRS and CDR2 YFSETQ. After removal of 1 base from V and 7 bases from J, the junction contained 13 bases not matched to a gene. The chain's CDR3 is CASSLRKNRGINQPQHF. The DNA for the CDR3 is TGCGCCAGCAGCTTGCGAAAAAACAGGGGGATTAACCAGCCCCAGCATTTT.

The genes are TRBV5-5 and TRBJ2-7; possible D gene TRBD1, 8 bases. Germline-derived CDR1 and CDR2 are SGHKS and YYEKEE (reference sequence). The V gene lost 2 bases and the J gene lost 4 bases, with 16 bases spanning the gap. The CDR3 has 15 amino acids. In DNA form, the CDR3 reads TGTGCCAGCAGCTTCGGACAGGGAGGGGGATACGAGCAGTACTTC. It yields the protein CASSFGQGGGYEQYF.

The V gene is TRBV20-1, the J gene TRBJ2-4, with a weak D call TRBD1 (6 bases). CDR3 length: 11 amino acids. Germline values: CDR1 DFQATT, CDR2 SNEGSKA (reference sequence). The V gene lost 6 bases and the J gene lost 9 bases, with 12 bases spanning the gap. The CDR3 spells CSAPLRGIQYF. CDR3 bases: TGCAGTGCGCCCCTCAGGGGCATTCAGTACTTC.

The chain joins TRBV12-5 to TRBJ2-7; 7 positions agree with TRBD1. The length of the CDR3 is 12 residues. J lost 4 bases, V lost 6 bases, and 3 bases had no gene match. In germline, CDR1 is LGHNT, CDR2 FRNRAP. The CDR3 DNA reads TGTGCTAGTGGGACAGGGATTTACGAGCAGTACTTC. Amino acids: CASGTGIYEQYF.

This clone has a handful of counts. This chain joins TRBV28 and TRBJ1-5; 7 positions agree with TRBD1. Trimming took 5 bases from V and 0 from J; bases not matched to a gene: 4. Germline V gives CDR1 MDHEN, CDR2 SYDVKM. CDR3 length: 15 residues. This CDR3 reads CASSPTGYSNQPQHF. DNA for the CDR3: TGTGCCAGCAGTCCGACAGGGTATAGCAATCAGCCCCAGCATTTT.

The table lists this clone with a count of one. This chain connects TRBV4-1 to TRBJ1-6, with D possibly matching TRBD1 (5 bases). The CDR3 is 14 residues long. CDR1 MGHRA and CDR2 YSYEKL come from the germline V gene. V was clipped by 7 bases and J by 7 bases, with 14 bases between them. This CDR3 reads CASNEGVVNSPLHF. CDR3 bases: TGCGCCAGCAATGAAGGGGTAGTGAATTCACCCCTCCACTTT.

The chain couples TRBV5-1 to TRBJ2-7, with TRBD1 matching over 10 bases. Germline V gene sequence: CDR1 SGHRS, CDR2 YFSETQ. This CDR3 comprises 15 residues. The V segment lost 4 bases and the J segment 3 bases; nucleotides outside the gene matches: 7. The CDR3 bases are TGCGCCAGCAGCCGGGGACAGGGGAGCATCTACGAGCAGTACTTC. As protein: CASSRGQGSIYEQYF.

The chain joins TRBV5-1 to TRBJ1-4, with D perhaps TRBD1 (6 bases). Germline lookup yields CDR1 SGHRS and CDR2 YFSETQ. Trimming cost V 0 bases and J 8 bases, with 11 bases left between them. The CDR3 spans 14 residues. The CDR3 sequence: CASSLEGGGEKLFF. The CDR3 DNA reads TGCGCCAGCAGCTTGGAAGGGGGAGGGGAAAAACTGTTTTTT.

The chain carries TRBV28 and TRBJ2-7; TRBD1 is a possible D gene (5 bases). V lost 2 bases and J lost 6, with 5 bases in between. Germline CDR1 reads MDHEN; CDR2 reads SYDVKM. This CDR3 spans 11 amino acids. CDR3 protein: CASSLRGEQYF. The CDR3 DNA sequence: TGTGCCAGCAGTTTAAGGGGCGAGCAGTACTTC.

The gene calls are TRBV11-1 and TRBJ1-6; 10 bases agree with TRBD1. CDR3 size: 15 residues. Germline loops: CDR1 SGHAT, CDR2 FQDESV (reference sequence). V shed 0 bases, J shed 10 bases, and the junction held 3 bases outside the gene matches. In DNA, the CDR3 is TGTGCCAGCAGCTTAGCGGACAGGGGGGCATCACCCCTCCACTTT. This encodes CASSLADRGASPLHF.

This chain connects TRBV6-5 to TRBJ2-2, with D tentatively TRBD2 (5 bases). V lost 9 bases, J lost 3 bases, and 17 bases lay in between. CDR1 MNHEY and CDR2 SVGAGI come from the germline V gene. The CDR3 extends over 15 amino acids. CDR3 bases: TGTGCCAGTATACTTGAGGCGGGCTACACCGGGGAGCTGTTTTTT. Encoded protein: CASILEAGYTGELFF.